Described below is a single T cell receptor (beta chain) sequence and its context. What it binds is not known. The data stem from a study of blood T cell dynamics during melanoma immunotherapy. Study-level background: Standard first-line treatment here was pembrolizumab or nivolumab plus ipilimumab in metastatic melanoma.

Specified time point: pre-treatment baseline. Immune-effector memory T cells were defined as CD3+ CD4- CD8+ CD45RA- CD45RO-high CD27- CCR7-. All DNA from each sorted CD8+ subset was loaded. Here immunoSEQ multiplex PCR was the method, and the copy in TCRdb shows in-frame clones only, minus some. The table records about 1,600 clones, 73% of them present only once. Findings and caveats of the study: Whether repertoire-driving clones were melanoma-specific could not be determined. The most clonal sorted CD8+ subset, immune-effector cells, was closest to cell-free DNA CDR3 sequences.

The receptor was derived from a human donor with melanoma. The sequencing used CD8+ T cells from blood, collected from a patient treated with checkpoint blockade.

CDR3 region: CASSILPGESTEAFF. The CDR3 DNA follows: TGTGCCAGTAGTATCTTACCTGGGGAGAGCACTGAAGCTTTCTTT. The gene calls are TRBV19 and TRBJ1-1, with unresolved D. Looked up from germline, CDR1 is LNHDA and CDR2 is SQIVND (reference sequence). The CDR3 consists of 15 residues. V was trimmed by 3 bases and J by 4 bases, leaving 15 bases between them.